The 23 T cell receptor beta chains listed next were all sequenced from one sample in a study of early stage breast cancer tumors. Generated by immunoSEQ multiplex PCR, the TCRdb table keeps only in-frame clones and is missing some. This sample has about 51,000 clones; around 80% occur once, and the top ten carry under 4.5%. Sequenced: blood. The receptors stem from a person aged 35-55 years with breast cancer.

The chain recombines TRBV9 with TRBJ2-5; D is possibly TRBD1 or TRBD2 (6 bases each). Trimming took off 0 bases at V and 9 bases at J, with 15 bases between the two ends. The CDR3 has 14 amino acids. CDR1 is SGDLS, CDR2 YYNGEE, per germline. The CDR3 DNA is TGTGCCAGCAGCGTAGACAGGGCCCCGGGGGCCCAGTACTTC. Residues: CASSVDRAPGAQYF.

This sequence joins TRBV5-4 and TRBJ2-5; D gene ambiguous. The CDR3 has 12 residues. CDR1 and CDR2 (germline): SGHNT, YYREEE (reference sequence). V dropped 2 bases and J dropped 5 bases, with 7 bases sitting between them. The CDR3 region is CASSLVGETQYF. CDR3 DNA sequence: TGTGCCAGCAGCTTAGTGGGGGAGACCCAGTACTTC.

V gene TRBV5-1 combines with J gene TRBJ2-3, with no clear D. This CDR3 is 12 amino acids long. Germline lookup yields CDR1 SGHRS and CDR2 YFSETQ. V was clipped by 4 bases and J by 3 bases, with 6 bases between them. CDR3 amino acids: CASSSDTDTQYF. In nucleotides, the CDR3 is TGCGCCAGCAGCAGTGATACAGATACGCAGTATTTT. The full variable domain, in which reference TRBV5-1 and TRBJ2-3 provide the parts outside the CDR3, is KAGVTQTPRYLIKTRGQQVTLSCSPISGHRSVSWYQQTPGQGLQFLFEYFSETQRNKGNFPGRFSGRQFSNSRSEMNVSTLELGDSALYLCASSSDTDTQYFGPGTRLTVL.

The chain links TRBV29-1 to TRBJ1-1, with D tentatively TRBD1 (6 bases). CDR1 and CDR2 (germline): SQVTM, ANQGSEA. The CDR3 has 13 residues. With 8 bases removed from V and 4 bases from J, the gap between germline ends came to 17 bases. The CDR3 reads CSTERGGGTEAFF. The CDR3 DNA reads TGCAGCACAGAGAGGGGGGGTGGCACTGAAGCTTTCTTT.

The chain joins TRBV4-1 to TRBJ2-4, with TRBD2 matching over 12 bases. Germline V gene lookup returns CDR1 MGHRA and CDR2 YSYEKL. The CDR3 runs to 17 residues. The J segment lost 8 bases and the V segment lost 5 bases, leaving 13 bases of the junction unmatched. CDR3 protein: CASSGQVRLAGEDIQYF. DNA for the CDR3: TGCGCCAGCAGCGGGCAGGTACGACTAGCGGGAGAGGACATTCAGTACTTC.

The genes are TRBV29-1 and TRBJ2-3, with 10 bases matching TRBD2. Germline loops: CDR1 SQVTM, CDR2 ANQGSEA. There are 16 residues in the CDR3. J lost 3 bases, V lost 3 bases, and 9 bases had no gene match. CDR3: CSVDWRLAGKTDTQYF. CDR3 bases: TGCAGCGTTGATTGGAGACTAGCGGGTAAAACAGATACGCAGTATTTT.

Worth noting for this clone: At the DNA level, this CDR3 is encoded by other sequences in the same sample as well. The rearrangement joins TRBV10-3 to TRBJ1-1; D possibly corresponds to TRBD1 (6 bases). Per germline, CDR1 ENHRY and CDR2 SYGVKD. V lost 2 bases and J 1 base, leaving 8 bases between the germline ends. CDR3 length: 14 residues. The chain's CDR3 is CAISETGTNTEAFF. The CDR3 DNA follows: TGTGCCATCAGTGAGACAGGGACGAACACTGAAGCTTTCTTT.

This clone is deemed medium-sized. The chain has TRBV6-4 and TRBJ2-3; 10 positions match TRBD2. The germline V gene has CDR1 MRHNA and CDR2 SNTAGT. The ends lost 6 bases at V and 0 bases at J; junction bases unmatched: 3. The CDR3 totals 15 residues. CDR3 sequence (DNA): TGTGCCAGCAGCCTGACTAGCGGGAGCACAGATACGCAGTATTTT. It specifies CASSLTSGSTDTQYF.

V and J are TRBV9 and TRBJ2-7, with a tentative D call TRBD1 (6 bases). Trimming removed 0 bases at V and 2 bases at J, with 9 bases between. CDR3 length equals 14 residues. Germline loops: CDR1 SGDLS, CDR2 YYNGEE. CDR3 bases: TGTGCCAGCAGCGTAGATGAGGGGGCCTACGAGCAGTACTTC. Translated, it gives CASSVDEGAYEQYF. The complete variable domain, with remaining parts taken from reference TRBV9 and TRBJ2-7, reads DSGVTQTPKHLITATGQRVTLRCSPRSGDLSVYWYQQSLDQGLQFLIQYYNGEERAKGNILERFSAQQFPDLHSELNLSSLELGDSALYFCASSVDEGAYEQYFGPGTRLTVT.

The CDR3 sequence is CASSEYPLAGGDGYTF. CDR3 coding DNA: TGTGCCAGCAGTGAATATCCTTTAGCAGGCGGCGATGGCTACACCTTC. V is TRBV25-1 and J is TRBJ1-2; D gene ambiguous. The germline gives CDR1 MGHDK, CDR2 SYGVNS. There are 16 residues in the CDR3. Deletions cut 0 bases from V and 6 bases from J, with 17 bases between.

V usage is TRBV30 and J usage is TRBJ1-5; possibly TRBD1 for D (6 bases). Trimming removed 0 bases at V and 5 bases at J, with 17 bases between. The CDR3 extends over 16 amino acids. Germline V gene sequence: CDR1 GTSNPN, CDR2 SVGIG (reference sequence). CDR3 in DNA: TGTGCCTGGAGTGTACCAGGGGCTGCTTCTTATCAGCCCCAGCATTTT. This sequence encodes CAWSVPGAASYQPQHF.

This clone was counted many times. V is TRBV27 and J is TRBJ1-1; D not resolved. Deletions cut 2 bases from V and 2 bases from J, with 6 bases between. This CDR3 spans 13 amino acids. CDR1 is MNHEY, CDR2 SMNVEV, per germline (reference sequence). The CDR3 DNA follows: TGTGCCAGCAGTTTAGGGCCCAACACTGAAGCTTTCTTT. Amino acids: CASSLGPNTEAFF.

The chain combines TRBV5-5 with TRBJ2-5; TRBD2 aligns across 14 bases. The CDR3 is made up of 16 amino acids. V shed 4 bases and J 5 bases; nucleotides not matched to a gene: 7. Germline CDR1 and CDR2: SGHKS and YYEKEE (reference sequence). The CDR3 region is CASSLGTSGSWETQYF. CDR3 DNA sequence: TGTGCCAGCAGCCTCGGGACTAGCGGGAGTTGGGAGACCCAGTACTTC.

The V call is TRBV5-4, the J call TRBJ2-1, with no clear D. Per germline, CDR1 SGHNT and CDR2 YYREEE (reference sequence). The CDR3 sequence is 15 residues long. Trimming removed 4 bases at V and 0 bases at J, with 11 bases between. CDR3 residues: CASSPGPSSYNEQFF. The CDR3 DNA reads as TGTGCCAGCAGCCCGGGTCCTAGCTCCTACAATGAGCAGTTCTTC.

This chain joins TRBV19 and TRBJ2-2, with D unclear. Trimming removed 5 bases at V and 1 base at J, with 8 bases between. The CDR3 runs to 14 residues. Germline lookup yields CDR1 LNHDA and CDR2 SQIVND (reference sequence). The DNA for the CDR3 is TGTGCCAGTAGTTCCTGGGAGAACACCGGGGAGCTGTTTTTT. Amino acid sequence: CASSSWENTGELFF.

The chain recombines TRBV7-9 with TRBJ2-7, with no clear D. This CDR3 is 14 amino acids long. V dropped 5 bases and J dropped 0 bases, with 11 bases sitting between them. Germline CDR1 SEHNR, CDR2 FQNEAQ (reference sequence). The DNA of the CDR3 is TGTGCCAGCAGCCCGGACCCGAACTCCTACGAGCAGTACTTC. Its protein is CASSPDPNSYEQYF.

This clone was recorded once. Written as DNA, the CDR3 is TGTGCCAGCAGCTTTGGGACTAGCCCTTCCAATGAGCAGTTCTTC. Translating gives CASSFGTSPSNEQFF. The chain has TRBV7-9 and TRBJ2-1; 9 nucleotides match TRBD2. The CDR3 covers 15 residues. Germline V gene data show CDR1 as SEHNR and CDR2 as FQNEAQ (reference sequence). The V gene end was trimmed by 3 bases and the J gene end by 6 bases; junction bases not matched to a gene: 6.

This clone has more than one count but fewer than ten. The V gene is TRBV30, the J gene TRBJ2-7; TRBD1 matches 8 bases. V shed 5 bases, J shed 3 bases, and the junction held 9 bases outside the gene matches. Germline CDR1 and CDR2: GTSNPN and SVGIG (reference sequence). This CDR3 spans 14 amino acids. DNA of the CDR3: TGTGCCTGGGGACTCGGGACAGGAAGCTACGAGCAGTACTTC. It specifies CAWGLGTGSYEQYF.

The count of this clone is one. The chain employs TRBV2 and TRBJ2-3; D could derive from TRBD1 or TRBD2 (5 bases each). Trimming took off 2 bases at V and 1 base at J, with 13 bases between the two ends. The CDR3 contains 16 residues. The germline CDR1 and CDR2 sequences are SNHLY and FYNNEI. CDR3 in amino acids: CASSEWGSIGTDTQYF. CDR3 coding DNA: TGTGCCAGCAGTGAATGGGGGAGTATCGGCACAGATACGCAGTATTTT. Combining the CDR3 with reference TRBV2 and TRBJ2-3 gives the whole variable domain EPEVTQTPSHQVTQMGQEVILRCVPISNHLYFYWYRQILGQKVEFLVSFYNNEISEKSEIFDDQFSVERPDGSNFTLKIRSTKLEDSAMYFCASSEWGSIGTDTQYFGPGTRLTVL.

The genes are TRBV9 and TRBJ2-2; 8 positions agree with TRBD1. The CDR3 is 15 amino acids. J was trimmed by 7 bases and V by 2 bases; bases with no gene match: 7. Per germline, CDR1 SGDLS and CDR2 YYNGEE. The CDR3 spells CASSVQTGAGGELFF. The CDR3 DNA reads as TGTGCCAGCAGCGTTCAGACAGGGGCGGGCGGGGAGCTGTTTTTT. The whole variable domain, remainder taken from reference TRBV9 and TRBJ2-2, is DSGVTQTPKHLITATGQRVTLRCSPRSGDLSVYWYQQSLDQGLQFLIQYYNGEERAKGNILERFSAQQFPDLHSELNLSSLELGDSALYFCASSVQTGAGGELFFGEGSRLTVL.

The J gene is TRBJ2-4, the V gene TRBV2; D call uncertain. V gave up 6 bases and J gave up 4 bases, with 16 bases separating them. CDR1 is SNHLY and CDR2 is FYNNEI in the germline V gene. The CDR3 covers 15 residues. Here the CDR3 DNA reads TGTGCCAGCAGCCCTCGAGGCTACGAGAAAAACATTCAGTACTTC. Amino acid sequence: CASSPRGYEKNIQYF.

V is TRBV2 and J is TRBJ2-7; 14 bases are shared with TRBD2. V was pared by 6 bases and J by 3 bases, with 10 bases of the junction left unmatched. This CDR3 is 17 amino acids long. The germline V gene encodes CDR1 SNHLY and CDR2 FYNNEI. The chain's CDR3 is CASRGTSGGSGGYEQYF. In DNA form, the CDR3 reads TGTGCCAGCAGAGGGACTAGCGGGGGCTCGGGGGGCTACGAGCAGTACTTC.

The chain recombines TRBV19 with TRBJ1-5, with D unresolved. In germline, CDR1 is LNHDA, CDR2 SQIVND (reference sequence). CDR3 length: 13 amino acids. With 6 bases removed from V and 7 bases from J, the gap between germline ends came to 13 bases. The CDR3 bases are TGTGCCAGTAGGGGAGAGGGTTGGCAGCCCCAGCATTTT. This sequence encodes CASRGEGWQPQHF.